The clone carrying this TCR beta chain appeared many times. Its antigen is not known. V lost 0 bases and J lost 10, with 18 bases in between. The CDR3 covers 15 residues. Germline values: CDR1 MNHNS, CDR2 SASEGT. The data are from a study of T cells in Graves' hyperthyroidism and ophthalmopathy. Study results and caveats: The model forecast ophthalmopathy, anticipating it by a median around 6.9 months before onset. Among thyroid clonotypes expanded above 0.001, most also appeared in blood.

The TCR beta CDR3 regions underwent amplification using RNA transcripts as the source. First-round RT-PCR with HTBI primers amplified the TCR CDR3 region. TCRdb reprocessed the multiplex PCR reads via MiXCR and lists one record per CDR3 protein. The sample yields about 610,000 distinct CDR3 sequences, about a sixth seen once. The V gene is TRBV6-1, the J gene TRBJ1-2; TRBD1 might be the D (5 bases). This clonotype was sampled from a woman aged 40 to 55 with Graves' ophthalmopathy. Sequenced material: blood. The CDR3 protein is CASSEAHRDGFFYTF. CDR3 DNA: TGTGCCAGCAGTGAAGCTCACCGGGACGGCTTTTTCTACACCTTC.